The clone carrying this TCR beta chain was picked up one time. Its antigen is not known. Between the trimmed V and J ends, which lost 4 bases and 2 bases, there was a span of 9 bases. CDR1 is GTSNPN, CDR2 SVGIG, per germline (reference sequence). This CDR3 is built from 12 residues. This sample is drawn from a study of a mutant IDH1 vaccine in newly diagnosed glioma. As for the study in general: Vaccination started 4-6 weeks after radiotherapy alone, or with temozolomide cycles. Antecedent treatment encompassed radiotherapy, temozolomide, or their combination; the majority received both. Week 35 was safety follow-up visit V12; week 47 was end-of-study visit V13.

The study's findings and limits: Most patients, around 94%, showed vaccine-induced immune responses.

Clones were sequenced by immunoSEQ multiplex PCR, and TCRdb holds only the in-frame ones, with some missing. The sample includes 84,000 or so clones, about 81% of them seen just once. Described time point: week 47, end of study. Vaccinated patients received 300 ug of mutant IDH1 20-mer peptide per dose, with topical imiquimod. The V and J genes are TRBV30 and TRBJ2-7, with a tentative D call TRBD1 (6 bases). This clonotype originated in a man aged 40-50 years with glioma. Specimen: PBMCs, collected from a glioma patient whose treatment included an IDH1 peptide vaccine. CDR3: CAWKGVPYEQYF. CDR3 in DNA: TGTGCCTGGAAGGGGGTCCCCTACGAGCAGTACTTC.